Given below is one TCR beta chain in context. The entry originates in a study of shared clonotypes between healthy human individuals. Germline V gene lookup returns CDR1 MNHNY and CDR2 SVGAGI (reference sequence). CDR3 length: 13 residues. The V segment lost 6 bases and the J segment 4 bases; nucleotides outside the gene matches: 4. Generated by immunoSEQ multiplex PCR, the TCRdb table keeps only in-frame clones and is missing some. Of some 2.1 million clones listed, 85% to 95% are singletons. The sequenced sample was naive CD4+ T cells sorted from blood. Subset of the sample: CD45RA+ positively selected. The receptor's source is a man younger than 35 in good health. The chain recombines TRBV6-6 with TRBJ2-3; 7 nucleotides agree with TRBD2. The CDR3 DNA sequence: TGTGCCAGCAGCCGACTAGCTGCAGATACGCAGTATTTT. Its translation: CASSRLAADTQYF.